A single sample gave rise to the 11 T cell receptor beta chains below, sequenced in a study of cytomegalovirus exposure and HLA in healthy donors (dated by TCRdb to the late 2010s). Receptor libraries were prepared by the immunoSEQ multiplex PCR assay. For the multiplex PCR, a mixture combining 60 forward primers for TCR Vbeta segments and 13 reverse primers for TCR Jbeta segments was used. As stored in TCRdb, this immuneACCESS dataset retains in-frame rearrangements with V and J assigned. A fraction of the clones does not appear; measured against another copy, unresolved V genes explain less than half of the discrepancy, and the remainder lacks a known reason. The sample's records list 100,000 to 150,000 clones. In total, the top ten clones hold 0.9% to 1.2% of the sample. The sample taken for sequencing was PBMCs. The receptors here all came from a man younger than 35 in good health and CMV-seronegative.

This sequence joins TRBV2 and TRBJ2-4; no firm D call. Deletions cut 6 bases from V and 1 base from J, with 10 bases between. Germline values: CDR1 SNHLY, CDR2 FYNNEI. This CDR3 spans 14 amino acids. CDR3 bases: TGTGCCAGCAGGCCGAGTGTTGCCAAAAACATTCAGTACTTC. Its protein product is CASRPSVAKNIQYF.

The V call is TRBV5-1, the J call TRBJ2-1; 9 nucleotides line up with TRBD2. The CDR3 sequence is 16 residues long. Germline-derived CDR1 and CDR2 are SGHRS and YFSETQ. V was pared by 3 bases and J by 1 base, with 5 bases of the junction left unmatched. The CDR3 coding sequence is TGCGCCAGCAGCTCGGCGGGGGGGTTTTCCTACAATGAGCAGTTCTTC. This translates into CASSSAGGFSYNEQFF.

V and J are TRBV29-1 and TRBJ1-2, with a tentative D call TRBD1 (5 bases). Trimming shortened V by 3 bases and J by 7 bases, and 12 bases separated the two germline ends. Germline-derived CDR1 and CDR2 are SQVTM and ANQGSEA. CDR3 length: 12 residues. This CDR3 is CSVEGPSSGYTF. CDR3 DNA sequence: TGCAGCGTTGAGGGGCCTTCCTCTGGCTACACCTTC. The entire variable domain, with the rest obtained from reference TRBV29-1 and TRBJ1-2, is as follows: SAVISQKPSRDICQRGTSLTIQCQVDSQVTMMFWYRQQPGQSLTLIATANQGSEATYESGFVIDKFPISRPNLTFSTLTVSNMSPEDSSIYLCSVEGPSSGYTFGSGTRLTVV.

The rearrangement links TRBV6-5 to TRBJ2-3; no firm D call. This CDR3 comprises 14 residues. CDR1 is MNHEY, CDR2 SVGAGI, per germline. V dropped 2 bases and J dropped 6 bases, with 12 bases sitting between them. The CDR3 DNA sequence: TGTGCCAGCAGTTACCTCACACCAGGTGATACGCAGTATTTT. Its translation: CASSYLTPGDTQYF.

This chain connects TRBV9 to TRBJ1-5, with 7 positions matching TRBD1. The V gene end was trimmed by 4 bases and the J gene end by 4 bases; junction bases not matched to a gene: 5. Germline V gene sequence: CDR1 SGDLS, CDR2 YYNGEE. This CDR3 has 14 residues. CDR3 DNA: TGTGCCAGCAGCCCTGCAGGGGGGAATCAGCCCCAGCATTTT. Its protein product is CASSPAGGNQPQHF. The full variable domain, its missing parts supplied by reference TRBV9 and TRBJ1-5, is DSGVTQTPKHLITATGQRVTLRCSPRSGDLSVYWYQQSLDQGLQFLIQYYNGEERAKGNILERFSAQQFPDLHSELNLSSLELGDSALYFCASSPAGGNQPQHFGDGTRLSIL.

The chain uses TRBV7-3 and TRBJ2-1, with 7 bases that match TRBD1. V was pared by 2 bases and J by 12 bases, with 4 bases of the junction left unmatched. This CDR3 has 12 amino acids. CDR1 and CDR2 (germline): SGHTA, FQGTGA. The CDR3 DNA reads TGTGCCAGCAGCTTAGACAGGGTTAGGCAGTTCTTC. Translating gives CASSLDRVRQFF. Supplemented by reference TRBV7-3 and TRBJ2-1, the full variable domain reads GAGVSQTPSNKVTEKGKYVELRCDPISGHTALYWYRQSLGQGPEFLIYFQGTGAADDSGLPNDRFFAVRPEGSVSTLKIQRTERGDSAVYLCASSLDRVRQFFGPGTRLTVL.

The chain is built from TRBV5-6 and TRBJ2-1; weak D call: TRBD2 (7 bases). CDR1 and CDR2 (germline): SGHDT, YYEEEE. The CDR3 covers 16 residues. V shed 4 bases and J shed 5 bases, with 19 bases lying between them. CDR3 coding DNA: TGTGCCAGCAGCCTGGGCATGGGGGGGGCTCACAATGAGCAGTTCTTC. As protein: CASSLGMGGAHNEQFF.

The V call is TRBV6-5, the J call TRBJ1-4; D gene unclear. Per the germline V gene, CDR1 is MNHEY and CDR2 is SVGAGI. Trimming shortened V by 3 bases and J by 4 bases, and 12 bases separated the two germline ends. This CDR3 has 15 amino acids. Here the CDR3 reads CASSYNTANNEKLFF. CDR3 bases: TGTGCCAGCAGTTATAACACAGCTAATAATGAAAAACTGTTTTTT.

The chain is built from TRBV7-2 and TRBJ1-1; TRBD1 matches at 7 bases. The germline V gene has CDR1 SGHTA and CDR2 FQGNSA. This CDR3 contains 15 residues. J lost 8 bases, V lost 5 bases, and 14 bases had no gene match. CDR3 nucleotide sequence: TGTGCCAGCAGCCCTAACCCGACAGGGTGGTCCGAAGCTTTCTTT. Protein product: CASSPNPTGWSEAFF.

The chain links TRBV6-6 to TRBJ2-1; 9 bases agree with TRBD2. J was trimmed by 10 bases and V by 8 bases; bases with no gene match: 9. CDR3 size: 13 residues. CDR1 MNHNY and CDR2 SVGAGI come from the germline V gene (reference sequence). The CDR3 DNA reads TGTGCCAGCCGGCGGGAGGGCATAGGGGAGCAGTTCTTC. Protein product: CASRREGIGEQFF.

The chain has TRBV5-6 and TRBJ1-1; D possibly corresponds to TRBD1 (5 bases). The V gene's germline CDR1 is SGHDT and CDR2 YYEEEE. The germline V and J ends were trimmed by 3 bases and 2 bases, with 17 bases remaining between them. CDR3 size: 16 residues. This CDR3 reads CASSYPRTHLNTEAFF. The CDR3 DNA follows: TGTGCCAGCAGCTACCCCAGGACACACCTTAACACTGAAGCTTTCTTT.